These 4 T cell receptor beta chains originate from one sample sequenced in a study of cytomegalovirus exposure and HLA in healthy donors. Sequencing was performed with immunoSEQ multiplex PCR; in TCRdb, only in-frame clones are kept and a portion is missing. The sample holds 150,000 to 180,000 clones; around 84% are singletons and the top ten take less than 2.5%. The sequencing input was PBMCs. These receptors originate from a human donor in good health.

This chain joins TRBV5-1 and TRBJ2-5, with TRBD2 matching 11 bases. The V segment lost 1 base and the J segment 0 bases; nucleotides outside the gene matches: 5. Germline V CDR1 and CDR2: SGHRS, YFSETQ. This CDR3 has 17 amino acids. CDR3 bases: TGCGCCAGCAGCTTGTTTTCTAGCGGGGGGTACCAAGAGACCCAGTACTTC. Amino acid sequence: CASSLFSSGGYQETQYF.

The rearrangement links TRBV7-9 to TRBJ1-4; D may be TRBD1 (5 bases). Trimming removed 3 bases from V and 10 bases from J, with 15 bases in between. Germline CDR1 and CDR2: SEHNR and FQNEAQ (reference sequence). This CDR3 has 14 residues. CDR3 sequence: CASSFEGATGKLFF. The CDR3 region has the DNA TGTGCCAGCAGCTTCGAAGGGGCAACGGGAAAACTGTTTTTT. Supplemented by reference TRBV7-9 and TRBJ1-4, the full variable domain reads DTGVSQNPRHKITKRGQNVTFRCDPISEHNRLYWYRQTLGQGPEFLTYFQNEAQLEKSRLLSDRFSAERPKGSFSTLEIQRTEQGDSAMYLCASSFEGATGKLFFGSGTQLSVL.

The CDR3 region is CASSMGQGRGTEAFF. Written as DNA, the CDR3 is TGTGCCAGCAGCATGGGACAGGGACGGGGCACTGAAGCTTTCTTT. J is TRBJ1-1 and V is TRBV11-2, with 9 bases fitting TRBD1. Germline loops: CDR1 SGHAT, CDR2 FQNNGV. This CDR3 is 15 amino acids long. Losses at the gene ends were 5 bases for V and 4 bases for J; bases not matched to a gene: 8.

The chain is built from TRBV7-9 and TRBJ1-4, with unresolved D. There are 14 residues in the CDR3. V lost 3 bases and J 8 bases, leaving 13 bases between the germline ends. Germline V gene data show CDR1 as SEHNR and CDR2 as FQNEAQ (reference sequence). The CDR3 DNA sequence: TGTGCCAGCAGCTTCGAGTCTTTTCCCGAAAAACTGTTTTTT. This gives the protein CASSFESFPEKLFF.